A selection of T cell receptor beta chains follows, all from one sample in a study of blood T cell repertoires in COVID-19. This table comes from immunoSEQ multiplex PCR, and its TCRdb copy is limited to in-frame clones, with some not included. The sample shows roughly 150,000 clones, under 90% of them seen only once. Input material: PBMCs or T cells enriched from blood (not recorded which). The receptors derive from a man aged 55 to 70 who had recovered from COVID-19. CDR3s include the opening cysteine and the closing phenylalanine or tryptophan. Each record gives: D gene, J gene, V gene, clone size, CDR3 protein, CDR3 DNA. The D gene is left open where the match is weak. Expanded clones get a size class; other rows say once, few or many, or leave the size out.

NA TRBJ1-1 TRBV7-2 few CASSKDMGDGSTEAFF TGTGCCAGCAGCAAGGATATGGGGGACGGGAGCACTGAAGCTTTCTTT
NA TRBJ1-1 TRBV3-1/TRBV3-2 few CASSPSQVSTEAFF TGTGCCAGCAGCCCCTCCCAAGTGAGCACTGAAGCTTTCTTT
NA TRBJ1-3 TRBV18 NA CASSLSGASGNTIYF TGTGCCAGCTCACTATCAGGGGCGTCTGGAAACACCATATATTTT
TRBD1 TRBJ1-1 TRBV2 NA CASSRQGNTEAFF TGTGCCAGCAGCCGACAGGGGAACACTGAAGCTTTCTTT
TRBD1 TRBJ1-3 TRBV2 NA CASTRDSSGNTIYF TGTGCCAGCACCCGGGACAGCTCTGGAAACACCATATATTTT
NA TRBJ1-2 TRBV20-1 NA CSASEARGYTF TGCAGTGCTTCCGAAGCGCGCGGCTACACCTTC
TRBD1 TRBJ1-5 TRBV28 NA CASSWTFLGQGNQPQHF TGTGCCAGCAGTTGGACTTTTTTAGGACAGGGCAATCAGCCCCAGCATTTT
NA TRBJ1-1 TRBV6-1 NA CASSDGSTRDTEAFF TGTGCCAGCAGTGATGGGTCAACCCGGGACACTGAAGCTTTCTTT
TRBD1 TRBJ2-7 TRBV30 NA CAWSSGQGFYEQYF TGTGCCTGGAGTTCGGGACAGGGTTTCTACGAGCAGTACTTC
TRBD1 TRBJ1-5 TRBV6-5 NA CASRQGFSGQPQHF TGTGCCAGCCGACAGGGGTTTAGCGGTCAGCCCCAGCATTTT
TRBD1 TRBJ1-4 TRBV7-2 NA CASSLEGQPNEKLFF TGTGCCAGCAGCTTAGAGGGACAGCCAAATGAAAAACTGTTTTTT
TRBD2 TRBJ2-3 TRBV13 NA CASSLAGRTDTQYF TGTGCCAGCAGCTTAGCCGGGAGGACAGATACGCAGTATTTT
NA TRBJ2-2 TRBV7-6 NA CASSLVGELFF TGTGCCAGCAGTCTTGTCGGGGAGCTGTTTTTT
TRBD2 TRBJ2-7 TRBV19 NA CARPRGGAGLPYEQYF TGTGCCAGACCCCGCGGGGGAGCGGGGCTACCCTACGAGCAGTACTTC
TRBD1 TRBJ1-2 TRBV5-4 NA CASSQVGQSYGYTF TGTGCCAGCAGCCAAGTGGGACAGTCCTATGGCTACACCTTC
NA TRBJ1-3 TRBV9 many CASSVVERGGTIYF TGTGCCAGCAGCGTAGTCGAAAGGGGAGGCACCATATATTTT
TRBD2 TRBJ2-7 TRBV7-8 NA CASSLEGGLASYEQYF TGTGCCAGCAGCTTAGAAGGGGGACTAGCGTCCTACGAGCAGTACTTC
NA TRBJ2-1 TRBV7-5 NA CARSLERASGPKYNEQFF TGTGCCAGAAGCTTAGAAAGGGCTAGCGGGCCGAAATACAATGAGCAGTTCTTC
NA TRBJ2-5 TRBV28 many CASSTYSETQYF TGTGCCAGCAGCACCTATTCGGAGACCCAGTACTTC
NA TRBJ1-2 TRBV28 NA CASSPLNPGQSNYGYTF TGTGCCAGCAGCCCTCTCAATCCTGGACAGTCTAACTATGGCTACACCTTC
NA TRBJ2-7 TRBV19 NA CASSPLRDAEQYF TGTGCCAGTTCGCCACTCAGGGATGCCGAGCAGTACTTC
TRBD1 TRBJ1-6 TRBV5-4 once CASSSASTGRSSPLHF TGTGCCAGCAGCTCGGCATCGACAGGGAGGAGTTCACCCCTCCACTTT
TRBD1 TRBJ2-7 TRBV5-1 NA CASSLGTGPYEQYF TGCGCCAGCAGCTTAGGGACAGGACCCTACGAGCAGTACTTC
NA TRBJ1-6 TRBV7-9 NA CASSLVRALRNSPLHF TGTGCCAGCAGCCTTGTCAGGGCCCTGAGGAATTCACCCCTCCACTTT
NA TRBJ2-5 TRBV9 medium-sized CASSVDGIGGETQYF TGTGCCAGCAGCGTAGACGGGATTGGCGGGGAGACCCAGTACTTC
NA TRBJ1-2 TRBV19 NA CASSPGLSYGYTF TGTGCCAGTAGCCCGGGACTTAGCTATGGCTACACCTTC
TRBD1 TRBJ1-1 TRBV29-1 once CSVGQGPETEAFF TGCAGCGTTGGACAGGGACCTGAAACTGAAGCTTTCTTT
NA TRBJ2-1 TRBV2 NA CASSENRADNEQFF TGTGCCAGCAGTGAAAACAGAGCGGACAATGAGCAGTTCTTC
NA TRBJ1-2 TRBV28 few CASKRQGLQVDGYTF TGTGCCAGCAAGAGACAAGGACTGCAGGTTGATGGCTACACCTTC
NA TRBJ2-5 TRBV28 NA CASSLISGQETQYF TGTGCCAGCAGTTTAATAAGCGGTCAAGAGACCCAGTACTTC
TRBD2 TRBJ2-5 TRBV6-5 few CASSPRGGSKGTQYF TGTGCCAGCAGTCCCCGGGGCGGGAGTAAAGGGACCCAGTACTTC
TRBD1 TRBJ2-3 TRBV6-1 NA CASSETPDRGFADTQYF TGTGCCAGCAGTGAAACCCCCGACAGGGGCTTTGCAGATACGCAGTATTTT
NA TRBJ2-3 TRBV5-6 few CASSLGADTQYF TGTGCCAGCAGCTTGGGCGCCGATACGCAGTATTTT
TRBD1 TRBJ1-2 TRBV7-9 once CASSLAQGNYGYTF TGTGCCAGCAGCTTAGCACAGGGGAACTATGGCTACACCTTC
NA TRBJ2-7 TRBV6-5 NA CASIISGATYEQYF TGTGCCAGCATTATTAGCGGTGCGACCTACGAGCAGTACTTC
TRBD1 TRBJ2-6 TRBV27 NA CASSLWDRGPGANVLTF TGTGCCAGCAGTTTATGGGACAGGGGGCCGGGGGCCAACGTCCTGACTTTC
NA TRBJ2-5 TRBV12-3/TRBV12-4 once CASSTDSEQTQYF TGTGCCAGCAGTACGGACTCAGAACAGACCCAGTACTTC
NA TRBJ2-2 TRBV5-6 NA CASSLASYSGELFF TGTGCCAGCAGCTTGGCTTCCTATTCCGGGGAGCTGTTTTTT
TRBD1 TRBJ1-5 TRBV7-8 NA CASSPGTASSNQPQHF TGTGCCAGCAGCCCCGGGACAGCCAGTAGCAATCAGCCCCAGCATTTT
NA TRBJ1-6 TRBV2 NA CASSEETSNNSPLHF TGTGCCAGCAGTGAAGAGACAAGTAATAATTCACCCCTCCACTTT